The T cell receptor (beta chain) under discussion was sequenced for a study of T cell changes during pregnancy in multiple sclerosis. Germline V gene sequence: CDR1 GTSNPN, CDR2 SVGIG (reference sequence). The V end was cut by 2 bases, the J end by 5 bases, with 16 bases between. There are 15 residues in the CDR3. Produced via immunoSEQ multiplex PCR; TCRdb's table is partial and in-frame only. Here the sample spans 45,000 or so clones, approximately 96% being singletons. This sequence was found in a female donor with multiple sclerosis, enrolled in a pregnancy study. Sequences were derived from peripheral blood, sampled in the second trimester of pregnancy. This rearrangement joins TRBV30 to TRBJ1-5, with D maybe TRBD1 (5 bases). In DNA, the CDR3 is TGTGCCTGGAGTCGGACCGCCTGGGGGGATCAGCCCCAGCATTTT. Residues: CAWSRTAWGDQPQHF.